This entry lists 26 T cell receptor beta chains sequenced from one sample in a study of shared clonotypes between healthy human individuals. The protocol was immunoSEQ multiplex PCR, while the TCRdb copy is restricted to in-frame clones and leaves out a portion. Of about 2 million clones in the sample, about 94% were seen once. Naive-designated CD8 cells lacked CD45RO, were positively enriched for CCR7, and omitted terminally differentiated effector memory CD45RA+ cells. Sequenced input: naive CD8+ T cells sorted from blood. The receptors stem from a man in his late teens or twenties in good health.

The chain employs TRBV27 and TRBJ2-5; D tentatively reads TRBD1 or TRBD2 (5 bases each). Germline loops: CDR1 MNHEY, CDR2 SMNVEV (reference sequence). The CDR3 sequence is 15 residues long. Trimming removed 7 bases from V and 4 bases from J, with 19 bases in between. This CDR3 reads CASKGPTLRGETQYF. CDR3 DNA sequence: TGTGCCAGCAAGGGACCAACCCTAAGGGGAGAGACCCAGTACTTC.

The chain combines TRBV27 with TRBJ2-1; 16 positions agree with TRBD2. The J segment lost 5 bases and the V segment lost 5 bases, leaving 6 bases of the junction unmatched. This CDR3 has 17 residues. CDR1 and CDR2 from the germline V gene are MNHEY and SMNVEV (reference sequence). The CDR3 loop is CASSTGLAGGPNNEQFF. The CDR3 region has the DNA TGTGCCAGCAGTACGGGACTAGCGGGGGGGCCCAACAATGAGCAGTTCTTC.

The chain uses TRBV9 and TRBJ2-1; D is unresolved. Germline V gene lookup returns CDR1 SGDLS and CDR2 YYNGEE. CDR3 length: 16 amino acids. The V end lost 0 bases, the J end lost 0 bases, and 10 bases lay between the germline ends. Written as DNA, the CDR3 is TGTGCCAGCAGCGTAGACGGTGCCCCCTCCTACAATGAGCAGTTCTTC. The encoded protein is CASSVDGAPSYNEQFF.

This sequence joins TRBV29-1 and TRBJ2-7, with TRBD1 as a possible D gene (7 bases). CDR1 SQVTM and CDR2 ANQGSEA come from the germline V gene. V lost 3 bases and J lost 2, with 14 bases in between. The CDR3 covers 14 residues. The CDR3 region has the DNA TGCAGCGTTGATAAGGGGGCGGGGACCTACGAGCAGTACTTC. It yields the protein CSVDKGAGTYEQYF.

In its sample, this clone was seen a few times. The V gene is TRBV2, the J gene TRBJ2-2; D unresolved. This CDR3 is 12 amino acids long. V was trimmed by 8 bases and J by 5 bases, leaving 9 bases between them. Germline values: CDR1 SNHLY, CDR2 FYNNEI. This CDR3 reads CASVWKTGELFF. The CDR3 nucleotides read TGTGCCAGCGTTTGGAAAACCGGGGAGCTGTTTTTT.

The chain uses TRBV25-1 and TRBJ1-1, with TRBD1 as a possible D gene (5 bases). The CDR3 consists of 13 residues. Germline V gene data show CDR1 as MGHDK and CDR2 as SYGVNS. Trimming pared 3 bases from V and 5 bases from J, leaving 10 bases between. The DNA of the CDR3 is TGTGCCAGCAGTGATGAGGGGATTACTGAAGCTTTCTTT. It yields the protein CASSDEGITEAFF.

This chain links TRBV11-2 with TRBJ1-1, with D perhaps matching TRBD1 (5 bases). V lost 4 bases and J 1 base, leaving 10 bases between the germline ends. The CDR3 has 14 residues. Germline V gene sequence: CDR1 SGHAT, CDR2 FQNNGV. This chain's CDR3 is CASSYGGRNTEAFF. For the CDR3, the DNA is TGTGCCAGCAGCTATGGGGGACGGAACACTGAAGCTTTCTTT.

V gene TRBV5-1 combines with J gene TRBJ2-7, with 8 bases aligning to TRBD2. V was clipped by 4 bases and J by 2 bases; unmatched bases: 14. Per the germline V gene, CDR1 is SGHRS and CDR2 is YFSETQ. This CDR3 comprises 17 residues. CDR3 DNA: TGCGCCAGCAGCCCGGAGGGGACTAGTTCACCTACCTACGAGCAGTACTTC. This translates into CASSPEGTSSPTYEQYF.

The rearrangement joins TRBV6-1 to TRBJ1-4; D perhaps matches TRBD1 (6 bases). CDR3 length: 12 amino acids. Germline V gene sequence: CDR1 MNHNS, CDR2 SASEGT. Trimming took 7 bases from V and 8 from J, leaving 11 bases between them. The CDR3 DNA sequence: TGTGCCAGCACAGGGGCGAGAGAAAAACTGTTTTTT. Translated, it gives CASTGAREKLFF.

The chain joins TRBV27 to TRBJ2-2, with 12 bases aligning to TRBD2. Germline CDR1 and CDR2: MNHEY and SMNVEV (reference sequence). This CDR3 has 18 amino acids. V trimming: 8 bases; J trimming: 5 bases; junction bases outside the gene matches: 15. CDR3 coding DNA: TGTGCCAGCGCCTTACTAGCGGGAGGTCCCTCGGGTACCGGGGAGCTGTTTTTT. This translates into CASALLAGGPSGTGELFF.

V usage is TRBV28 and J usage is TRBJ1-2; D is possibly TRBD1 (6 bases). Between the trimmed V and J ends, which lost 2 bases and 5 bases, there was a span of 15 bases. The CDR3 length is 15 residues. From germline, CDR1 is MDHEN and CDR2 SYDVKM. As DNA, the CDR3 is TGTGCCAGCAGTTTAGGGGGCCTCCACTCTTATGGCTACACCTTC. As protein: CASSLGGLHSYGYTF.

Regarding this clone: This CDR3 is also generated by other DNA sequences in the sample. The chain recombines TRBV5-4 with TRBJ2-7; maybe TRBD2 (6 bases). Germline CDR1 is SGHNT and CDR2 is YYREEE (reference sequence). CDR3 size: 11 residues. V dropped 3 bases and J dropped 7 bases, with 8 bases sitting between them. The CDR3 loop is CASSSGGEQYF. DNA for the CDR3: TGTGCCAGCAGCTCCGGAGGGGAGCAGTACTTC.

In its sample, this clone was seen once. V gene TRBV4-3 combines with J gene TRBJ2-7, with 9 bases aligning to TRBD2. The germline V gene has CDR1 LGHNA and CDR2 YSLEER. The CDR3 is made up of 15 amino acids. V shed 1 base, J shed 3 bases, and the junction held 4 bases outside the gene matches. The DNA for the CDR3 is TGCGCCAGCAGCCAAGGACTAGCGGCATACTACGAGCAGTACTTC. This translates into CASSQGLAAYYEQYF.

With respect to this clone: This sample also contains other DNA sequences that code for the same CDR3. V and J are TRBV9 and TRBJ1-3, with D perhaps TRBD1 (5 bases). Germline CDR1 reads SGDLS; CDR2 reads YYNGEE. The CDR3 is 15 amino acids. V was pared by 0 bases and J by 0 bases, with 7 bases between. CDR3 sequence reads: CASSVGGASGNTIYF. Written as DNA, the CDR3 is TGTGCCAGCAGCGTAGGAGGGGCCTCTGGAAACACCATATATTTT.

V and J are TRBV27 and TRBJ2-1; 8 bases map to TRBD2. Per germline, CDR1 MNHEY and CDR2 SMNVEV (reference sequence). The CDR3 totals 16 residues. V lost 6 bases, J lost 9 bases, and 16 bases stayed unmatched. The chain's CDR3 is CASSPRRGGGRSEQFF. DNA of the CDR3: TGTGCCAGCAGCCCCCGTCGGGGCGGGGGGCGTAGTGAGCAGTTCTTC.

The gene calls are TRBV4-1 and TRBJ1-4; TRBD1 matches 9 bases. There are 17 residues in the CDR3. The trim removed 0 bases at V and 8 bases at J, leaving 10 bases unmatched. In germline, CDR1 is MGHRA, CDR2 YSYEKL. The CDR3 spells CASSQEGLGTGREKLFF. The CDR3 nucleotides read TGCGCCAGCAGCCAAGAGGGGCTGGGGACAGGGAGGGAAAAACTGTTTTTT.

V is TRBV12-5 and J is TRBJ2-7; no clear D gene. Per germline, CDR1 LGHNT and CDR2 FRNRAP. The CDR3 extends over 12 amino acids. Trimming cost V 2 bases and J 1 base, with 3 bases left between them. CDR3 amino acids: CASGLQSYEQYF. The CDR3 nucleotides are TGTGCTAGTGGTTTGCAGTCCTACGAGCAGTACTTC.

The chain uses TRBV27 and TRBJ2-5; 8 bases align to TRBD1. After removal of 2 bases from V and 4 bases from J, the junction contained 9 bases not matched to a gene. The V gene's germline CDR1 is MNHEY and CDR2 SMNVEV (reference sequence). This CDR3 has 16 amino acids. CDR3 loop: CASSLIQGGRGETQYF. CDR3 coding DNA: TGTGCCAGCAGTTTAATACAGGGGGGTAGGGGAGAGACCCAGTACTTC.

CDR3 residues: CASSQLQGRTTGELFF. Written as DNA, the CDR3 is TGTGCCAGCAGTCAACTACAGGGGCGGACCACCGGGGAGCTGTTTTTT. The chain links TRBV7-8 to TRBJ2-2; 7 bases align to TRBD1. Trimming removed 6 bases from V and 4 bases from J; junction bases left unmatched: 11. This CDR3 comprises 16 residues. CDR1 and CDR2 (germline): SGHVS, FQNEAQ.

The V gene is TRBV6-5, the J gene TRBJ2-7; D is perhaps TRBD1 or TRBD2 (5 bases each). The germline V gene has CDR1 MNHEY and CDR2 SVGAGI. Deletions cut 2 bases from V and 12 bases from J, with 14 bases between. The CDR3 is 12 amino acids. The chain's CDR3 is CASSYTYRDRYF. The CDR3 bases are TGTGCCAGCAGTTACACCTATCGGGACCGGTACTTC.

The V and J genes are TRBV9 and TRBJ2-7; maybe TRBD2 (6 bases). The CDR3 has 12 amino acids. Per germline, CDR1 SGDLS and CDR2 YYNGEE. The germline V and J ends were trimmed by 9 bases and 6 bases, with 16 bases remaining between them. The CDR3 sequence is CATQNGGSEQYF. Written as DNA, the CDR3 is TGTGCCACCCAAAATGGGGGGAGCGAGCAGTACTTC.

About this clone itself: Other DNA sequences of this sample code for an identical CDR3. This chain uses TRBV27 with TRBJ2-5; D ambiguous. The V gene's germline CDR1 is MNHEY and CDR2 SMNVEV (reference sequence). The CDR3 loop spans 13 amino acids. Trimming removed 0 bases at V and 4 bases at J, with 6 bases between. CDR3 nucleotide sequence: TGTGCCAGCAGTTTATCCAAGGGAGAGACCCAGTACTTC. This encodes CASSLSKGETQYF.

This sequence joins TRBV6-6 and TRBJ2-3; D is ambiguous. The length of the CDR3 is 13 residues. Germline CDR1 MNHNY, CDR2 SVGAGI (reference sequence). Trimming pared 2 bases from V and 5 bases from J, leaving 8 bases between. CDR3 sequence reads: CASSYKTEDTQYF. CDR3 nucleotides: TGTGCCAGCAGTTACAAGACGGAAGATACGCAGTATTTT.

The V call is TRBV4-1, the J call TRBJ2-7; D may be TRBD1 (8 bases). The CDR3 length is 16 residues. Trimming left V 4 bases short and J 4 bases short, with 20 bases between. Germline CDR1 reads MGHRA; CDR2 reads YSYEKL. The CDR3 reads CASSPITGGVGYEQYF. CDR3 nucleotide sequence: TGCGCCAGCAGCCCGATTACAGGGGGGGTTGGGTACGAGCAGTACTTC.

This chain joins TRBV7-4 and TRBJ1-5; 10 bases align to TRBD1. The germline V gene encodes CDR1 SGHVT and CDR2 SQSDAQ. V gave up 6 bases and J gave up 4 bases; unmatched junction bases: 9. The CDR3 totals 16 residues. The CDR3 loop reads CASSSSRTGGNQPQHF. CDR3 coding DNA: TGTGCCAGCAGTTCTTCTAGGACAGGGGGGAATCAGCCCCAGCATTTT.

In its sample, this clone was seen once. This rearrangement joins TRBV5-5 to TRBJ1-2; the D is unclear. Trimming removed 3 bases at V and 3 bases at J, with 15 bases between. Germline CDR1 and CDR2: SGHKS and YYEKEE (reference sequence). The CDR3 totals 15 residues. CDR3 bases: TGTGCCAGCAGCTCCCTTTTGTACGGCGACTATGGCTACACCTTC. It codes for CASSSLLYGDYGYTF.